This TCR beta chain comes out of a study of blood T cell repertoires in COVID-19 (dated by TCRdb to 2018 to 2020). Concerning the study at large: Samples from collaborators originated in the United States, Italy and Spain and spanned both the acute and convalescent phases of COVID-19. The prospective study material was composed of cDNA or gDNA derived from T cells, B-cell-depleted T cells, or PBMCs. The dataset comprised deeply sampled blood TCRbeta repertoires from subjects exposed to, actively infected with, or recovered from COVID-19. The repertoires were made available in a free public database intended to serve as a resource for research on the immune response to SARS-CoV-2. Samples came from the ongoing ImmuneRACE study (first 160 participants) plus 1,254 subjects from 6 global collaborators. Nearly every sample came with metadata listing a de-identified subject ID, COVID-19 status, age in years and sex. Where available, HLA class I and class II types were obtained from metadata supplied by the sample provider rather than from assay-based typing. Study-wide conclusions, independent of this receptor: How much clinical and demographic metadata was included differed by source and by participant, and the metadata was provided uncurated.

TCRbeta CDR3 regions were amplified from genomic DNA by means of the immunoSEQ Assay, a bias-controlled multiplex PCR. In the authors' own workflow: The number of nucleated cells in each sample was estimated by amplification of reference gene primers within the assay. To quantify the absolute abundance of each unique TCRbeta CDR3 rearrangement, sequence reads were collapsed and filtered. For each sample, productive Simpson clonality was calculated as the square root of Simpson's diversity index across productive rearrangements. The immuneACCESS repertoire file appears here via TCRdb, limited to in-frame rearrangements. These files lack a portion of the clones; in checked studies, under half of the deficit traces to unresolved V genes, and the cause of the others is not known. V and J calls and clone size are copied from that table; D and trimming were computed from the DNA. This sample gives approximately 63,000 clones in total; about 90% of them show up just once. The top ten clonotypes cover 4.5% to 5.5% of the sample.

The collaborating institutions used their own protocols to collect whole blood in K2EDTA tubes. Collaborator samples were shipped for TCRbeta analysis as frozen whole blood, isolated PBMCs, or DNA extracted from either sample type. The CDR3 sequence holds 13 residues, the cysteine and phenylalanine included. The entry retains the CDR3 DNA only, 39 bases that are in frame from base 1. V is cut by 1 base and J by 5 bases, and the space between the germline ends is 5 bases. The count of this clone is one. There is no known antigen for this receptor. Per-base qualities were not stored, and no clone one base away is much larger.

The chain was built from TRBV12-3 or TRBV12-4 and TRBJ2-2, with no reliable assignment of the D segment. This clonotype was sampled from a man older than 75 in a cohort sampled during active COVID-19. Sequencing used peripheral blood. The base sequence is TGTGCCAGCAGTTTAGACAATACCGGGGAGCTGTTTTTT. This is translated as CASSLDNTGELFF.